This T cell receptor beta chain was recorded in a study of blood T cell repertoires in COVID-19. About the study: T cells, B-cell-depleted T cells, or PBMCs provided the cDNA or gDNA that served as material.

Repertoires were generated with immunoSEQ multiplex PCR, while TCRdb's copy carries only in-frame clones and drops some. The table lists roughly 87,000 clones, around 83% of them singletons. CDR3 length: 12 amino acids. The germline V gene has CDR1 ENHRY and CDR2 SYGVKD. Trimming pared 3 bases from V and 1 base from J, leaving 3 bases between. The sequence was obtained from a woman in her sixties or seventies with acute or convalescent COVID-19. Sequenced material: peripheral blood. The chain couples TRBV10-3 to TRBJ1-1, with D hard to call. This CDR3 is CAISDGNTEAFF. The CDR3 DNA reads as TGTGCCATCAGTGACGGGAACACTGAAGCTTTCTTT.